These 17 T cell receptor beta chains were sequenced from one sample in a study of technical replicates of blood from several donors. Using immunoSEQ multiplex PCR, the repertoire was profiled, and TCRdb retains in-frame clones only, with some absent. The top ten clones hold under 0.3% of a sample with tens of thousands of clones, under 98% of them seen once. The specimen sequenced was T cells isolated from PBMCs. Receptor source: a human donor in good health.

The V gene is TRBV5-6, the J gene TRBJ2-7; TRBD1 agrees at 10 bases. The CDR3 sequence is 13 residues long. Germline V gene data show CDR1 as SGHDT and CDR2 as YYEEEE. V shed 1 base and J 6 bases; nucleotides not matched to a gene: 1. CDR3 sequence reads: CASSLWTGGEQYF. The CDR3 nucleotides read TGTGCCAGCAGCTTGTGGACAGGGGGCGAGCAGTACTTC.

This chain links TRBV7-2 with TRBJ2-7, with 7 bases aligning to TRBD1. The CDR3 runs to 13 residues. Germline V lookup: CDR1 SGHTA, CDR2 FQGNSA. V was clipped by 2 bases and J by 4 bases; unmatched bases: 2. The CDR3 sequence is CASSLNRGYEQYF. CDR3 DNA sequence: TGTGCCAGCAGCTTAAACAGGGGATACGAGCAGTACTTC.

This chain joins TRBV11-2 and TRBJ2-1; 16 nucleotides align to TRBD2. The germline gives CDR1 SGHAT, CDR2 FQNNGV. The CDR3 runs 18 residues. V dropped 4 bases and J dropped 4; count of bases not matched to a gene: 7. CDR3 bases: TGTGCCAGCAGCTCTTCCGGGACTAGCGGGAGGGAATACAATGAGCAGTTCTTC. Its translation: CASSSSGTSGREYNEQFF.

This chain connects TRBV27 to TRBJ2-7, with a possible D match to TRBD2 (6 bases). Per germline, CDR1 MNHEY and CDR2 SMNVEV (reference sequence). This CDR3 is built from 16 residues. Trimming left V 0 bases short and J 0 bases short, with 12 bases between. DNA of the CDR3: TGTGCCAGCAGTTTATCGCTAGCGACTAGCTCCTACGAGCAGTACTTC. Protein product: CASSLSLATSSYEQYF.

This chain links TRBV7-9 with TRBJ2-2, with TRBD1 as a possible D gene (6 bases). Germline-derived CDR1 and CDR2 are SEHNR and FQNEAQ (reference sequence). The CDR3 length is 15 residues. Trimming removed 8 bases from V and 7 bases from J, with 20 bases in between. The CDR3 loop reads CASSSRLGANGELFF. CDR3 DNA sequence: TGTGCCAGCTCAAGTAGACTGGGGGCGAACGGGGAGCTGTTTTTT.

The chain joins TRBV30 to TRBJ2-1, with 7 bases lining up with TRBD2. Trimming cost V 0 bases and J 5 bases; bases outside gene matches: 4. The CDR3 consists of 14 residues. The germline gives CDR1 GTSNPN, CDR2 SVGIG (reference sequence). The CDR3 nucleotides read TGTGCCTGGAGTGTACGGCTAGCGGACAATGAGCAGTTCTTC. Its protein product is CAWSVRLADNEQFF.

This clone has a single count. This chain joins TRBV5-4 and TRBJ2-2; possible D gene TRBD2, 5 bases. CDR3 size: 14 residues. The V gene lost 6 bases and the J gene lost 4 bases, with 13 bases spanning the gap. Germline-derived CDR1 and CDR2 are SGHNT and YYREEE (reference sequence). Written as DNA, the CDR3 is TGTGCCAGCAAGGGCCGAGAGGGCACCGGGGAGCTGTTTTTT. Its protein product is CASKGREGTGELFF. Filled out from reference TRBV5-4 and TRBJ2-2, the complete variable domain reads ETGVTQSPTHLIKTRGQQVTLRCSSQSGHNTVSWYQQALGQGPQFIFQYYREEENGRGNFPPRFSGLQFPNYSSELNVNALELDDSALYLCASKGREGTGELFFGEGSRLTVL.

The chain has TRBV9 and TRBJ2-5; a weak D match, TRBD1 (6 bases). This CDR3 is 16 amino acids long. Germline loops: CDR1 SGDLS, CDR2 YYNGEE. The V gene lost 4 bases and the J gene lost 3 bases, with 19 bases spanning the gap. The CDR3 DNA is TGTGCCAGCAGCCCCCATGGGGGCGGAGTAAAAGAGACCCAGTACTTC. This encodes CASSPHGGGVKETQYF.

The chain employs TRBV7-8 and TRBJ2-7; perhaps TRBD1 as D (6 bases). Germline loops: CDR1 SGHVS, CDR2 FQNEAQ. V was cut by 4 bases and J by 3 bases, with 13 bases left in between. The CDR3 consists of 14 residues. CDR3 coding DNA: TGTGCCAGCAGCTCCTACAGGGATGGCTACGAGCAGTACTTC. Protein product: CASSSYRDGYEQYF.

The chain couples TRBV6-6 to TRBJ1-4, with TRBD1 matching over 8 bases. The V gene's germline CDR1 is MNHNY and CDR2 SVGAGI (reference sequence). The CDR3 contains 14 residues. V shed 6 bases, J shed 5 bases, and the junction held 5 bases outside the gene matches. The CDR3 DNA sequence: TGTGCCAGCAGGGGACAGGTTGGAAATGAAAAACTGTTTTTT. Amino acids: CASRGQVGNEKLFF.

This chain joins TRBV4-1 and TRBJ2-5, with 7 bases matching TRBD2. The V and J ends lost 4 bases and 1 base, in that order; junction bases with no gene match: 12. Germline V gene data show CDR1 as MGHRA and CDR2 as YSYEKL. This CDR3 is 17 amino acids long. The CDR3 DNA reads TGCGCCAGCAGCCTCCAGTTAGCGCGGGAGATCCAAGAGACCCAGTACTTC. This encodes CASSLQLAREIQETQYF.

V gene TRBV7-2 combines with J gene TRBJ1-1; weak D call: TRBD1 (5 bases). The germline V and J ends were trimmed by 0 bases and 5 bases, with 10 bases remaining between them. Germline V gene data show CDR1 as SGHTA and CDR2 as FQGNSA. The CDR3 consists of 14 residues. The CDR3 loop is CASSLAEGRTEAFF. The CDR3, as DNA: TGTGCCAGCAGCTTAGCTGAGGGGAGGACTGAAGCTTTCTTT.

The chain uses TRBV28 and TRBJ2-7; 14 positions match TRBD2. This CDR3 contains 18 residues. V gave up 2 bases and J gave up 3 bases; unmatched junction bases: 9. Germline assignment: CDR1 MDHEN and CDR2 SYDVKM. The CDR3 DNA follows: TGTGCCAGCAGTTTAACCGGGACTAGCGGGAGTAGTTACTACGAGCAGTACTTC. It codes for CASSLTGTSGSSYYEQYF.

This chain connects TRBV27 to TRBJ2-3, with D possibly matching TRBD1 (5 bases). The CDR3 totals 14 residues. Germline V CDR1 and CDR2: MNHEY, SMNVEV (reference sequence). Trimming shortened V by 2 bases and J by 5 bases, and 11 bases separated the two germline ends. CDR3 DNA: TGTGCCAGCAGTTTAGCCAGGGCTGGAGATACGCAGTATTTT. Protein sequence: CASSLARAGDTQYF.

This CDR3 reads CASSYWSSYNEQFF. The CDR3, as DNA: TGTGCCAGCAGTTACTGGAGCTCCTACAATGAGCAGTTCTTC. V gene TRBV27 combines with J gene TRBJ2-1; D unclear. From germline, CDR1 is MNHEY and CDR2 SMNVEV (reference sequence). Trimming took 4 bases from V and 0 from J, leaving 7 bases between them. The CDR3 runs 14 residues.

Here the CDR3 DNA reads TGCGCCAGCAGCCATCAAGAGACCCAGTACTTC. Its protein is CASSHQETQYF. This chain links TRBV5-1 with TRBJ2-5; D uncertain. The ends were cut back, 4 bases at V and 2 bases at J, with 3 bases in the middle. CDR3 size: 11 residues. The germline V gene encodes CDR1 SGHRS and CDR2 YFSETQ. Variable domain in full (rest from reference TRBV5-1 and TRBJ2-5): KAGVTQTPRYLIKTRGQQVTLSCSPISGHRSVSWYQQTPGQGLQFLFEYFSETQRNKGNFPGRFSGRQFSNSRSEMNVSTLELGDSALYLCASSHQETQYFGPGTRLLVL.

The CDR3 sequence: CASSLGSAAGQVNTEAFF. The CDR3 region has the DNA TGTGCCAGCAGCTTAGGTTCCGCCGCGGGACAGGTGAACACTGAAGCTTTCTTT. The chain couples TRBV7-3 to TRBJ1-1; 8 bases agree with TRBD1. There are 18 residues in the CDR3. From germline, CDR1 is SGHTA and CDR2 FQGTGA. After removal of 2 bases from V and 0 bases from J, the junction contained 11 bases not matched to a gene.